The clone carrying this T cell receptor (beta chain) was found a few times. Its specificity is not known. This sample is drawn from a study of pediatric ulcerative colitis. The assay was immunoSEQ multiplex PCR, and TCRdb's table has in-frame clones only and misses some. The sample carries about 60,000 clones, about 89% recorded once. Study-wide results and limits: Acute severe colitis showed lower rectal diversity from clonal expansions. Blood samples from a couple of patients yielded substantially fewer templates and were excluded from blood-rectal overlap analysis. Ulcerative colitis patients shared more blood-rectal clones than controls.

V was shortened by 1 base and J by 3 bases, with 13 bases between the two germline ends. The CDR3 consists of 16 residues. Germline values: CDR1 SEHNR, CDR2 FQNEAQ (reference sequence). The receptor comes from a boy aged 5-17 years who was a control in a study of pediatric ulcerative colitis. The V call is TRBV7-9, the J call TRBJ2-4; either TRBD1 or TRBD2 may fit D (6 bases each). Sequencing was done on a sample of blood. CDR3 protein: CASSLEGGIGKNIQYF. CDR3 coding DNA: TGTGCCAGCAGCTTAGAGGGGGGAATAGGCAAAAACATTCAGTACTTC.